This TCR beta chain was captured by sequencing in a study of blood T cell repertoires in COVID-19. Sequencing used immunoSEQ multiplex PCR; TCRdb keeps in-frame clones, though not all of them. This sample carries 200,000 to 250,000 clones, around four fifths of them seen once, and the ten largest clones take about 3.8%. CDR1 and CDR2 from the germline V gene are SGHDT and YYEEEE. V was clipped by 3 bases and J by 6 bases; unmatched bases: 7. The CDR3 is 14 residues long. Sample: PBMCs or T cells enriched from blood (not recorded which). The chain combines TRBV5-6 with TRBJ1-1; TRBD1 matches 8 bases. The sequence was collected from a woman in her 40s who had been exposed to COVID-19. The CDR3 sequence is CASSYLQGGSEAFF. CDR3 nucleotide sequence: TGTGCCAGCAGCTACCTACAGGGGGGGTCTGAAGCTTTCTTT.